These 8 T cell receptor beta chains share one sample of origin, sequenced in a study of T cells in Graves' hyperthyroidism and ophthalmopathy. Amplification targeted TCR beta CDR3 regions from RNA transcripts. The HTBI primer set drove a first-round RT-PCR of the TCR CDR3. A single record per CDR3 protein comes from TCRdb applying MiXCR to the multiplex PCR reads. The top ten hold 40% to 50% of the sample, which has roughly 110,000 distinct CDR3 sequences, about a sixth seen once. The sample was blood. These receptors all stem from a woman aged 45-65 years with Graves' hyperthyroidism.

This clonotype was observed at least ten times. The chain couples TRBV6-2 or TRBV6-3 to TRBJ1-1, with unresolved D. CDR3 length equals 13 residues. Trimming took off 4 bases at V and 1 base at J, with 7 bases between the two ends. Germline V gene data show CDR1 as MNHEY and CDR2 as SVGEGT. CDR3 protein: CASSLPANTEAFF. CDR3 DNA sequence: TGTGCCAGCAGTTTGCCAGCGAACACTGAAGCTTTCTTT.

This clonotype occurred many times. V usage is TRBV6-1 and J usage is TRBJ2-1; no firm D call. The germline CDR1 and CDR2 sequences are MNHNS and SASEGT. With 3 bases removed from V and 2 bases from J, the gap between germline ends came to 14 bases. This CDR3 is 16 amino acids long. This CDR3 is CASSEETVGPYNEQFF. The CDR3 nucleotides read TGTGCCAGCAGTGAGGAGACCGTCGGGCCCTACAATGAGCAGTTCTTC.

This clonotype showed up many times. The CDR3 DNA reads TGTGCCAGCGGGCTGGTAGACGATAATTCACCCCTCCACTTT. Its translation: CASGLVDDNSPLHF. The V and J genes are TRBV28 and TRBJ1-6, with D hard to call. Trimming pared 8 bases from V and 5 bases from J, leaving 13 bases between. The CDR3 consists of 14 residues. Germline lookup yields CDR1 MDHEN and CDR2 SYDVKM. Full variable domain (outside the CDR3, taken from reference TRBV28 and TRBJ1-6): DVKVTQSSRYLVKRTGEKVFLECVQDMDHENMFWYRQDPGLGLRLIYFSYDVKMKEKGDIPEGYSVSREKKERFSLILESASTNQTSMYLCASGLVDDNSPLHFGNGTRLTVT.

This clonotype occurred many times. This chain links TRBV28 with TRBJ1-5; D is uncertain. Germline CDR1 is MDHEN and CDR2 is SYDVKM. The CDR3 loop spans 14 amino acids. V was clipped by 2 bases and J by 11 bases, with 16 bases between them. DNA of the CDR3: TGTGCCAGCAGTTTAGGGAACTGGCGCCAGGCCCAGCATTTT. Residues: CASSLGNWRQAQHF.

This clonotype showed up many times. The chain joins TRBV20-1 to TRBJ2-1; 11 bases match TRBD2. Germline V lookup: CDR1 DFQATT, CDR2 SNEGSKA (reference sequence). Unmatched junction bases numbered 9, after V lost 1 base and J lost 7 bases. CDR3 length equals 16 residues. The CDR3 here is CSARVQTSGVWNEQFF. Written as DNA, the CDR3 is TGCAGTGCTAGAGTTCAGACTAGCGGGGTCTGGAATGAGCAGTTCTTC.

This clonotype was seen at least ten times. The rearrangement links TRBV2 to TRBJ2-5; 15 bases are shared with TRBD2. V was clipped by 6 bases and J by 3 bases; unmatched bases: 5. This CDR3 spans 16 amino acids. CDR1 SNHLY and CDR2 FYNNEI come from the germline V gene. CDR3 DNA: TGTGCCAGCAGAGGACTAGCGGGAGGGCCAAAAGAGACCCAGTACTTC. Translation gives CASRGLAGGPKETQYF.

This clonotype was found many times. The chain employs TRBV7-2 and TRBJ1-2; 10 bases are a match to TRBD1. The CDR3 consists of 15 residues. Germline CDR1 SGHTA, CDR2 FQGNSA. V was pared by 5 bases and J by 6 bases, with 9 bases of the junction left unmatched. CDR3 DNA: TGTGCCAGCAGCACATGGGACAGGGGAGTGGATGGCTACACCTTC. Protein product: CASSTWDRGVDGYTF. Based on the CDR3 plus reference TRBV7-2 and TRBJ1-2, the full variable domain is GAGVSQSPSNKVTEKGKDVELRCDPISGHTALYWYRQSLGQGLEFLIYFQGNSAPDKSGLPSDRFSAERTGGSVSTLTIQRTQQEDSAVYLCASSTWDRGVDGYTFGSGTRLTVV.

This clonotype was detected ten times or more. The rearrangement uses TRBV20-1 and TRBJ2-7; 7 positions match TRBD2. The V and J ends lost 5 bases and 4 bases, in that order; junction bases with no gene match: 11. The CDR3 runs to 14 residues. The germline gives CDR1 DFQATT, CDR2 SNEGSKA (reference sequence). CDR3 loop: CSASVAGLQYEQYF. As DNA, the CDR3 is TGCAGTGCTTCCGTAGCGGGCTTGCAGTACGAGCAGTACTTC.